This entry lists 9 T cell receptor beta chains sequenced from one sample in a study of T cells in Graves' hyperthyroidism and ophthalmopathy. TCR beta CDR3 regions were amplified from RNA transcripts. The HTBI set primed first-round TCR CDR3 RT-PCR. From the multiplex PCR reads, TCRdb called clonotypes with MiXCR, one entry per CDR3 protein. The table shows about 460,000 distinct CDR3 sequences, with roughly 23% occurring only once. Material for sequencing was blood. These receptors all come from a woman between 65 and 79 years old with Graves' ophthalmopathy.

This clonotype was recorded a few times. V gene TRBV6-1 combines with J gene TRBJ2-1; D might be TRBD2 (5 bases). V shed 1 base and J shed 9 bases, with 16 bases lying between them. The CDR3 loop spans 15 amino acids. Germline lookup yields CDR1 MNHNS and CDR2 SASEGT. CDR3 amino acids: CASSEETGSGSEQFF. As DNA, the CDR3 is TGTGCCAGCAGTGAAGAGACGGGCTCGGGGAGTGAGCAGTTCTTC.

This clonotype was counted many times. The rearrangement uses TRBV12-3 or TRBV12-4 and TRBJ1-2; D remains ambiguous. V lost 6 bases to trimming and J lost 0 bases, with 8 bases between them. The CDR3 has 13 residues. The CDR3 region has the DNA TGTGCCAGCAGCTATGGGACTAACTATGGCTACACCTTC. Translated, it gives CASSYGTNYGYTF.

J is TRBJ2-7 and V is TRBV6-1, with no clear D. Germline CDR1 is MNHNS and CDR2 is SASEGT. The length of the CDR3 is 13 residues. Trimming took off 8 bases at V and 4 bases at J, with 15 bases between the two ends. The CDR3 nucleotides are TGTGCCAGCTGTTCGATCGGCAAGTACGAGCAGTACTTC. The encoded protein is CASCSIGKYEQYF.

As to this clonotype: Just one base apart from a much larger clone, this may be a read error. No conserved phenylalanine or tryptophan ends this CDR3, so it is likely a read error. The chain is built from TRBV28 and TRBJ2-7; 10 bases fit TRBD2. The CDR3 runs 15 residues. The junction had 8 bases not matched to a gene; V was cut back by 5 bases and J by 4 bases. Germline assignment: CDR1 MDHEN and CDR2 SYDVKM. The CDR3 reads CASSLPSGLAYEQYL. The CDR3 DNA follows: TGTGCCAGCAGTCTACCCTCGGGACTAGCGTACGAGCAGTACCTC.

This clonotype was recorded at least ten times. The gene calls are TRBV30 and TRBJ1-1; tentatively, D is TRBD1 (5 bases). CDR1 GTSNPN and CDR2 SVGIG come from the germline V gene (reference sequence). The V end lost 2 bases, the J end lost 9 bases, and 13 bases lay between the germline ends. This CDR3 contains 12 residues. The DNA for the CDR3 is TGTGCCTGGAGTCACCAACCGGGACAAGCTTTCTTT. This translates into CAWSHQPGQAFF.

The CDR3 coding sequence is TGCGCCAGCAGCACCGGGACAGTCTTGAGCACTGAAGCTTTCTTT. Amino acid sequence: CASSTGTVLSTEAFF. The chain employs TRBV5-1 and TRBJ1-1; 7 bases align to TRBD1. The CDR3 contains 15 residues. Germline CDR1 SGHRS, CDR2 YFSETQ. J lost 4 bases, V lost 4 bases, and 10 bases had no gene match.

This clonotype has only a few counts. This chain links TRBV2 with TRBJ1-6; D remains ambiguous. Germline V gene data show CDR1 as SNHLY and CDR2 as FYNNEI. The V and J ends lost 2 bases and 7 bases respectively, with 12 bases between them. CDR3 length: 15 amino acids. The CDR3, as DNA: TGTGCCAGCAGTGAACCGCTCCTTTCAAATTCACCCCTCCACTTT. This translates into CASSEPLLSNSPLHF. Looking up the rest from reference TRBV2 and TRBJ1-6 gives the full variable domain: EPEVTQTPSHQVTQMGQEVILRCVPISNHLYFYWYRQILGQKVEFLVSFYNNEISEKSEIFDDQFSVERPDGSNFTLKIRSTKLEDSAMYFCASSEPLLSNSPLHFGNGTRLTVT.

This clonotype appeared a few times. A read error may produce the germline difference seen at one junction end. The chain is built from TRBV27 and TRBJ1-1, with D possibly TRBD1 on 6 matching bases. This CDR3 comprises 14 residues. The V gene's germline CDR1 is MNHEY and CDR2 SMNVEV (reference sequence). The CDR3 spells CASSSQGPFTGAFF. As DNA, the CDR3 is TGTGCCAGCAGTTCCCAGGGGCCCTTTACTGGAGCTTTCTTT.

The sample holds a few counts of this clonotype. The chain is built from TRBV28 and TRBJ1-3; 7 bases align to TRBD1. This CDR3 region has 18 residues. V was clipped by 6 bases and J by 1 base; unmatched bases: 15. Germline CDR1 reads MDHEN; CDR2 reads SYDVKM. The CDR3 is CASRVTWTGRFSGNTIYF. The CDR3 nucleotides read TGTGCCAGCAGAGTAACTTGGACAGGAAGGTTTTCTGGAAACACCATATATTTT.